The text below deals with one TCR beta chain. Its antigen is not identified. 13 Jbeta primers and 60 Vbeta primers were used for the PCR. Measured with immunoSEQ multiplex PCR; TCRdb has only the in-frame clones, and not every one. The sample lists over 200,000 clones; about 74% were seen once. The sample comes from a study of cytomegalovirus exposure and HLA in healthy donors. Overall study findings and caveats: The classifier reportedly diagnosed cytomegalovirus status with high specificity and sensitivity. The listing of roughly 160 TCR beta chains classed them as cytomegalovirus-associated.

The germline V gene has CDR1 MGHDK and CDR2 SYGVNS. The CDR3 runs 16 residues. The germline V and J ends were trimmed by 3 bases and 0 bases, with 12 bases remaining between them. The chain links TRBV25-1 to TRBJ2-1, with D possibly matching TRBD2 (6 bases). This clonotype was obtained from a woman aged 25 to 39 in good health and CMV-seronegative. The sequenced sample was PBMCs. The CDR3 loop reads CASSDYAGSSYNEQFF. In DNA, the CDR3 is TGTGCCAGCAGTGATTACGCGGGGAGCTCCTACAATGAGCAGTTCTTC.